This entry concerns a single TCR beta chain. TCRdb keeps only in-frame clones here, not all; method: immunoSEQ multiplex PCR. The data show approximately 470,000 clones, around 90% seen once. This sample was included in a study of blood T cell repertoires in COVID-19. Study summary: The cDNA or gDNA used as material had been derived from T cells, B-cell-depleted T cells, or PBMCs.

The length of the CDR3 is 13 residues. In germline, CDR1 is MNHEY, CDR2 SVGAGI. After removal of 6 bases from V and 4 bases from J, the junction contained 5 bases not matched to a gene. Sequencing used PBMCs or T cells enriched from blood (not recorded which). The chain joins TRBV6-5 to TRBJ1-1; 7 nucleotides align to TRBD1. This receptor was identified in a woman between 18 and 30 years old who had recovered from COVID-19. Here the CDR3 DNA reads TGTGCCAGCAGAGGGGGCGAAGGCACTGAAGCTTTCTTT. Amino acids: CASRGGEGTEAFF.